This T cell receptor beta chain was sequenced in a study of T cells in localized non-small cell lung cancer. Study-level results: Paired adjacent lung recovered a median around 62 of the top 100 tumor clones. The study found T cell clonality highest in uninvolved adjacent lung, above tumor. Higher blood T cell density tracked longer overall survival.

To note about this clone: What it binds is not known.

This CDR3 region has 15 residues. Germline trimming cut 2 bases from V and 6 bases from J; bases unmatched to any gene: 6. CDR1 and CDR2 (germline): MNHEY, SMNVEV (reference sequence). TCRdb keeps only in-frame clones here, not all; method: immunoSEQ multiplex PCR. The sample lists some 30,000 clones; 91% were seen once. The receptor was isolated from a man between 40 and 75 years old with stage II lung adenocarcinoma. The material sequenced was PBMCs, taken before any cancer treatment. The genes are TRBV27 and TRBJ1-2, with 10 nucleotides matching TRBD1. The CDR3 reads CASSLTDRGRDGYTF. The CDR3 region has the DNA TGTGCCAGCAGTTTAACAGACAGGGGGCGAGATGGCTACACCTTC.